These T cell receptor beta chains were read from a single sample in a study of blood T cells in healthy people across ages. TCRdb re-analysed the 5' RACE reads in MiXCR, keeping a single row per CDR3 protein. The sample holds fewer than 800,000 distinct CDR3 sequences, about 25% seen once. A further study also used this sample, focusing on T cells of mothers and their children.

Sequencing used blood. The receptors stem from a boy aged 10-17 years in good health. CDR3s include the opening cysteine and the closing phenylalanine or tryptophan. D genes are given only for firm matches. Expanded clones are given a class, and other clones once, few, many or no size at all.

j_call	d_call	v_call	clone_size	cdr3_aa	cdr3_nt
TRBJ2-1	.	TRBV28	few	CASSLKLNEQFF	TGTGCCAGCAGTCTGAAGCTGAATGAGCAGTTCTTC
TRBJ1-1	.	TRBV14	.	CASSRGPRLQAFF	TGTGCCAGCAGCCGAGGGCCAAGGCTACAAGCTTTCTTT
TRBJ2-7	.	TRBV29-1	few	CSVVKIGEQYF	TGCAGCGTTGTTAAGATAGGCGAGCAGTACTTC
TRBJ2-5	.	TRBV7-2	.	CASSTADWTQYF	TGTGCCAGCTCAACGGCGGATTGGACCCAGTACTTC
TRBJ2-7	.	TRBV29-1	few	CSVREGTANYEQYF	TGCAGCGTTAGAGAGGGGACGGCGAACTACGAGCAGTACTTC
TRBJ2-7	TRBD1	TRBV14	few	CASSQWGQTPYEQYF	TGTGCCAGCAGCCAATGGGGACAGACTCCCTACGAGCAGTACTTC
TRBJ2-5	.	TRBV20-1	.	CSARRDKETQYF	TGCAGTGCTAGACGGGACAAAGAGACCCAGTACTTC
TRBJ2-7	.	TRBV12-5	.	CASGLASAFEQYF	TGTGCTAGTGGTTTGGCTAGCGCCTTCGAGCAGTACTTC
TRBJ1-2	.	TRBV29-1	.	CSVYSSGLANYGYTF	TGCAGCGTCTATAGTTCGGGCTTAGCTAACTATGGCTACACCTTC
TRBJ2-1	.	TRBV10-2	.	CASTPAGSSYNEQFF	TGCGCCAGCACCCCGGCGGGGAGCTCCTACAATGAGCAGTTCTTC
TRBJ2-3	TRBD2	TRBV6-1	once	CASSEVAGGGGYTQYF	TGTGCCAGCAGTGAAGTAGCGGGAGGAGGGGGATATACGCAGTATTTT
TRBJ2-5	.	TRBV5-1	.	CASSLGLDLQGSQYF	TGCGCCAGCAGCTTGGGACTGGACCTACAAGGGTCCCAGTACTTC
TRBJ2-5	.	TRBV28	.	CASSKGSLQETQYF	TGTGCCAGCAGTAAAGGGAGTCTCCAAGAGACCCAGTACTTC
TRBJ2-7	.	TRBV20-1	.	CSARRGGPEQYF	TGCAGTGCTAGGAGGGGGGGCCCCGAGCAGTACTTC
TRBJ2-5	.	TRBV20-1	.	CSALNGVKETQYF	TGCAGTGCCCTAAACGGCGTCAAAGAGACCCAGTACTTC
TRBJ2-3	.	TRBV9	.	CASSEFSGEPTDTQYF	TGTGCCAGCAGCGAATTTTCGGGGGAACCCACAGATACGCAGTATTTT
TRBJ2-2	TRBD1	TRBV6-1	few	CASSETGGGELFF	TGTGCCAGCAGTGAGACAGGGGGCGGGGAGCTGTTTTTT
TRBJ1-6	.	TRBV15	few	CATSRVKTGNSPLHF	TGTGCCACCAGCAGAGTAAAGACGGGGAATTCACCCCTCCACTTT
TRBJ1-6	.	TRBV6-2/TRBV6-3	few	CASTERGLNFGSPLHF	TGTGCCAGCACCGAACGGGGTTTGAATTTCGGGTCACCCCTCCACTTT